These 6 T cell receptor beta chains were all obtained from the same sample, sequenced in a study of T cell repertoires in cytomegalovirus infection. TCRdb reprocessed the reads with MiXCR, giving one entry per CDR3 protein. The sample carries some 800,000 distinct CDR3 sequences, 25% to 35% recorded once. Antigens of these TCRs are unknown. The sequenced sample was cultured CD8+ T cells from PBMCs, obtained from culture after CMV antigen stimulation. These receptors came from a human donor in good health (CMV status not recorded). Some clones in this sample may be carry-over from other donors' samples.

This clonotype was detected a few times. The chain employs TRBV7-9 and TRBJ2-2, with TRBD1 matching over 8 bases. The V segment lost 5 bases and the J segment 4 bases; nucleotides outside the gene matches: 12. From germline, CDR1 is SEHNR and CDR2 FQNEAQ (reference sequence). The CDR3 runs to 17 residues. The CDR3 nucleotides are TGTGCCAGCAGCGAGGACAGGGTCCCTAGGAGCACCGGGGAGCTGTTTTTT. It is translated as CASSEDRVPRSTGELFF.

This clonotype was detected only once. CDR3 nucleotide sequence: TGTGCCAGCTGCCCTCTAATCGGTACGGGCGGCTACACCTTC. This codes for CASCPLIGTGGYTF. The chain couples TRBV2 to TRBJ1-2, with D hard to call. CDR3 size: 14 residues. Looked up from germline, CDR1 is SNHLY and CDR2 is FYNNEI. The V and J ends lost 8 bases and 8 bases respectively, with 21 bases between them. Using reference TRBV2 and TRBJ1-2 for the parts outside the CDR3, the full variable domain is EPEVTQTPSHQVTQMGQEVILRCVPISNHLYFYWYRQILGQKVEFLVSFYNNEISEKSEIFDDQFSVERPDGSNFTLKIRSTKLEDSAMYFCASCPLIGTGGYTFGSGTRLTVV.

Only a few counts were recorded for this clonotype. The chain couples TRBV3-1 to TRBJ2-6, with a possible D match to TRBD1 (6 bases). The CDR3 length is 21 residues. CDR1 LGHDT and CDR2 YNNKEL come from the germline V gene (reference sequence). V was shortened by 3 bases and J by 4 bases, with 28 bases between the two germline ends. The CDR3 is CASSQPRRGISVRSGANVLTF. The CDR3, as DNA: TGTGCCAGCAGCCAGCCACGAAGGGGGATATCAGTACGATCCGGGGCCAACGTCCTGACTTTC. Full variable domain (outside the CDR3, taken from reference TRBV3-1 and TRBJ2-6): DTAVSQTPKYLVTQMGNDKSIKCEQNLGHDTMYWYKQDSKKFLKIMFSYNNKELIINETVPNRFSPKSPDKAHLNLHINSLELGDSAVYFCASSQPRRGISVRSGANVLTFGAGSRLTVL.

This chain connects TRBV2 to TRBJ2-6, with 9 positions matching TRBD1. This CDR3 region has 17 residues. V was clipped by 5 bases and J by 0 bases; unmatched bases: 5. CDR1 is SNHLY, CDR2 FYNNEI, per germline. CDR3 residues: CASSIDRGGSGANVLTF. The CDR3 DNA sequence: TGTGCCAGCAGTATCGACAGGGGGGGCTCTGGGGCCAACGTCCTGACTTTC.

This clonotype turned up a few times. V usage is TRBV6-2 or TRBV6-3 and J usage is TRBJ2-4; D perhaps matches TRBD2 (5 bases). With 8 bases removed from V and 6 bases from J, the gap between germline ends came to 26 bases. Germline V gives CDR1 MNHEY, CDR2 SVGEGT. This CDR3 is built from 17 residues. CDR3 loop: CASSAGRASRGGNIQYF. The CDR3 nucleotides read TGTGCCAGCTCTGCCGGGCGGGCTAGCCGAGGCGGAAACATTCAGTACTTC.

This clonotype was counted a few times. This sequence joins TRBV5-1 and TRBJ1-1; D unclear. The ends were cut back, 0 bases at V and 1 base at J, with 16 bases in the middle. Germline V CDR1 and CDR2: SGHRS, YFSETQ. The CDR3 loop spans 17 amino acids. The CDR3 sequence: CASSLVELGSRNTEAFF. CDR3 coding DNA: TGCGCCAGCAGCTTGGTGGAATTGGGGAGCCGGAACACTGAAGCTTTCTTT.